Each of the 11 T cell receptor beta chains below was sequenced from the same sample in a study of blood T cell repertoires in COVID-19. Measured with immunoSEQ multiplex PCR; TCRdb has only the in-frame clones, and not every one. The sample includes 200,000 to 300,000 clones, approximately 92% of them seen just once. Sequencing was carried out using peripheral blood. The receptor source for this set is a person under 35 with COVID-19, enrolled during active disease.

The genes are TRBV9 and TRBJ2-7; D ambiguous. The CDR3 covers 14 residues. Germline-derived CDR1 and CDR2 are SGDLS and YYNGEE. V dropped 0 bases and J dropped 0 bases, with 7 bases sitting between them. DNA of the CDR3: TGTGCCAGCAGCGTAGATTTGAGCTCCTACGAGCAGTACTTC. Encoded protein: CASSVDLSSYEQYF. The variable domain in full, completed from reference TRBV9 and TRBJ2-7, reads DSGVTQTPKHLITATGQRVTLRCSPRSGDLSVYWYQQSLDQGLQFLIQYYNGEERAKGNILERFSAQQFPDLHSELNLSSLELGDSALYFCASSVDLSSYEQYFGPGTRLTVT.

The chain combines TRBV28 with TRBJ2-7, with D perhaps matching TRBD2 (6 bases). CDR3 length: 19 amino acids. Germline V CDR1 and CDR2: MDHEN, SYDVKM. V was trimmed by 7 bases and J by 0 bases, leaving 28 bases between them. This CDR3 reads CASTSVLSGLPGISYEQYF. CDR3 DNA sequence: TGTGCCAGCACTTCCGTGTTATCCGGACTACCTGGTATCTCCTACGAGCAGTACTTC.

The genes are TRBV11-2 and TRBJ2-5; 8 bases line up with TRBD1. Germline assignment: CDR1 SGHAT and CDR2 FQNNGV. Germline trimming cut 5 bases from V and 1 base from J; bases unmatched to any gene: 9. CDR3 length: 16 amino acids. CDR3 in amino acids: CASSPPTGESQETQYF. In DNA form, the CDR3 reads TGTGCCAGCAGCCCCCCGACAGGGGAATCCCAAGAGACCCAGTACTTC.

The V call is TRBV7-9, the J call TRBJ2-2; TRBD2 might be the D (6 bases). The CDR3 runs 14 residues. Trimming removed 2 bases at V and 5 bases at J, with 9 bases between. Germline V gene sequence: CDR1 SEHNR, CDR2 FQNEAQ (reference sequence). The CDR3: CASSLPLATGELFF. The CDR3 bases are TGTGCCAGCAGCTTACCACTAGCAACCGGGGAGCTGTTTTTT.

This clone was observed a single time. The rearrangement joins TRBV2 to TRBJ2-1; 14 bases fit TRBD2. Germline V gene data show CDR1 as SNHLY and CDR2 as FYNNEI. The V and J ends lost 6 bases and 3 bases, in that order; junction bases with no gene match: 10. The CDR3 is 18 residues long. The CDR3 loop is CASRATGTSGSFYNEQFF. The CDR3 DNA sequence: TGTGCCAGCAGGGCGACCGGGACTAGCGGGAGTTTCTACAATGAGCAGTTCTTC. The variable domain in full, with the rest retrieved from reference TRBV2 and TRBJ2-1, is EPEVTQTPSHQVTQMGQEVILRCVPISNHLYFYWYRQILGQKVEFLVSFYNNEISEKSEIFDDQFSVERPDGSNFTLKIRSTKLEDSAMYFCASRATGTSGSFYNEQFFGPGTRLTVL.

This chain uses TRBV12-3 or TRBV12-4 with TRBJ2-1; D unclear. CDR3 size: 12 residues. With 6 bases removed from V and 4 bases from J, the gap between germline ends came to 7 bases. The CDR3 region is CASRTVYNEQFF. The CDR3 DNA follows: TGTGCCAGCAGGACTGTTTACAATGAGCAGTTCTTC.

The chain joins TRBV27 to TRBJ2-2, with 11 bases identical to TRBD2. This CDR3 has 15 amino acids. The germline gives CDR1 MNHEY, CDR2 SMNVEV (reference sequence). After removal of 5 bases from V and 5 bases from J, the junction contained 4 bases not matched to a gene. The DNA for the CDR3 is TGTGCCAGCAGTCCTCGGACTAGCGGGACCGGGGAGCTGTTTTTT. Amino acid sequence: CASSPRTSGTGELFF.

The rearrangement uses TRBV7-8 and TRBJ2-5; D unclear. The germline gives CDR1 SGHVS, CDR2 FQNEAQ. CDR3 size: 15 residues. V was clipped by 6 bases and J by 2 bases, with 16 bases between them. The CDR3 loop reads CASRGWAVDQETQYF. The CDR3 nucleotides are TGTGCCAGCAGGGGCTGGGCAGTTGATCAAGAGACCCAGTACTTC.

The chain has TRBV7-9 and TRBJ1-1; D is uncertain. This CDR3 contains 12 residues. Germline CDR1 reads SEHNR; CDR2 reads FQNEAQ (reference sequence). Trimming removed 11 bases from V and 0 bases from J, with 10 bases in between. The CDR3 loop is CAPGKLNTEAFF. Here the CDR3 DNA reads TGTGCCCCGGGGAAACTGAACACTGAAGCTTTCTTT.

This clone occurred once. The rearrangement links TRBV28 to TRBJ2-7; TRBD1 matches at 10 bases. This CDR3 spans 13 amino acids. V trimming: 10 bases; J trimming: 7 bases; junction bases outside the gene matches: 10. Germline values: CDR1 MDHEN, CDR2 SYDVKM. The CDR3 sequence is CAIEDRGLLEQYF. The CDR3 DNA is TGTGCCATCGAGGACAGGGGGTTGTTGGAGCAGTACTTC.

The chain links TRBV25-1 to TRBJ1-4; a weak D match, TRBD1 (5 bases). Trimming pared 2 bases from V and 8 bases from J, leaving 18 bases between. In germline, CDR1 is MGHDK, CDR2 SYGVNS. This CDR3 comprises 16 residues. The CDR3 sequence: CASSEPRAGLGEKLFF. CDR3 DNA sequence: TGTGCCAGCAGTGAACCCAGGGCAGGGCTAGGGGAAAAACTGTTTTTT.